This entry concerns a single TCR beta chain. A universal primer site was created by template switching, with the cDNA bearing unique molecular identifiers. TCRdb recomputed calls from the 5' RACE reads with MiXCR, one row per CDR3 protein. The table records some 630,000 distinct CDR3 sequences, less than 9% of them present only once. This record belongs to a study of identical twins. The germline V gene has CDR1 DFQATT and CDR2 SNEGSKA (reference sequence). Trimming left V 2 bases short and J 8 bases short, with 12 bases between. CDR3 length: 13 amino acids. These data were likewise used in another study, on yellow fever vaccine responses in identical twins.

Material: PBMCs. The chain is built from TRBV20-1 and TRBJ1-4; D gene ambiguous. The origin of this receptor is a woman aged 18-29 years in good health. CDR3 region: CSARHLQTEKLFF. In DNA form, the CDR3 reads TGCAGTGCTAGACACCTCCAAACCGAAAAACTGTTTTTT.